The TCR beta chain under discussion was sequenced for a study of CD8 T cells in Susac syndrome. Negative isolation was used for CD8+ and CD4+ T cells and FACS enrichment for TEMRA cells. Reverse transcription used about 0.45 to 1 ug RNA and random hexamers. The authors amplified TCR beta CDR3 across 54 Vbeta and 13 Jbeta using immunoSEQ multiplex PCR. TCRdb fed the immunoSEQ multiplex PCR reads into MiXCR, producing one record per CDR3 protein. Of almost 450,000 distinct CDR3 sequences in the sample, roughly 85% were seen once. The length of the CDR3 is 18 residues. Germline lookup yields CDR1 SGHRS and CDR2 YFSETQ. V shed 2 bases and J 1 base; nucleotides not matched to a gene: 7.

Sequences were obtained from CD8+ T cells from PBMCs. The J gene is TRBJ2-5, the V gene TRBV5-1, with 14 bases lining up with TRBD2. The origin of this receptor is a human donor with multiple sclerosis. DNA of the CDR3: TGCGCCAGCAGCTTACAGGGACTAGCGGGAGCCTTCCAAGAGACCCAGTACTTC. Translating gives CASSLQGLAGAFQETQYF. The whole variable domain, remainder taken from reference TRBV5-1 and TRBJ2-5, is KAGVTQTPRYLIKTRGQQVTLSCSPISGHRSVSWYQQTPGQGLQFLFEYFSETQRNKGNFPGRFSGRQFSNSRSEMNVSTLELGDSALYLCASSLQGLAGAFQETQYFGPGTRLLVL.